This T cell receptor (beta chain) came from a study of CD8+CD57+ T cells in acquired aplastic anemia. Study-wide background: DNA recovered from sorted CD4+ and CD8+ cells had a mean of approximately 3.2 ug.

The germline V gene has CDR1 SGHRS and CDR2 YFSETQ. V lost 1 base to trimming and J lost 2 bases; unmatched junction nucleotides: 0. The CDR3 is made up of 14 amino acids. Researchers used genomic DNA as the template to profile TCR beta VDJ and CDR3. TCRdb reprocessed the reads with MiXCR, giving one entry per CDR3 protein. The sample contains some 140,000 distinct CDR3 sequences, 35% to 50% of which appear only once. Whole-study findings and limits: Some 28 sequences, all CD8+ CDR3, were shared between patients and controls. Controls and patients did not differ significantly in CD8+ Simpson's diversity.

Ten or more counts support this clonotype. Its antigen is as yet unknown. The J gene is TRBJ1-3, the V gene TRBV5-1, with 7 positions matching TRBD1. This clonotype was sampled from a human donor in good health, serving as a control. The sequenced sample consisted of sorted CD4+, CD8+, or CD8+CD57+ T cells (not recorded which) from PBMCs. CDR3 sequence (DNA): TGCGCCAGCAGCTTGCAGGGGGCTGGAAACACCATATATTTT. It is translated as CASSLQGAGNTIYF.